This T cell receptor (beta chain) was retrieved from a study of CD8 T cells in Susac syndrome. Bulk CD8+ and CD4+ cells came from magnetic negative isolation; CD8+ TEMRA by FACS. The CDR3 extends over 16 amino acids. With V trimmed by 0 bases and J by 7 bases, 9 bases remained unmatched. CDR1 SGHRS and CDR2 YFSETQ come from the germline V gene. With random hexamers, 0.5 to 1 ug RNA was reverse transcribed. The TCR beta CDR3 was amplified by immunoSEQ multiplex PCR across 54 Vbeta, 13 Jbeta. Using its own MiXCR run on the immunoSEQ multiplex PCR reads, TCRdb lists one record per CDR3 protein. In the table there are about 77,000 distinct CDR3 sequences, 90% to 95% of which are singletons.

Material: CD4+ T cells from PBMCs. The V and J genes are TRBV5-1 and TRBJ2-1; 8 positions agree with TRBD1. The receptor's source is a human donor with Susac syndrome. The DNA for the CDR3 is TGCGCCAGCAGCTTGGAAGTCGGGACAGGCGTGAATGAGCAGTTCTTC. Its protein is CASSLEVGTGVNEQFF. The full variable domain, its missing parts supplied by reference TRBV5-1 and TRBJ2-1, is KAGVTQTPRYLIKTRGQQVTLSCSPISGHRSVSWYQQTPGQGLQFLFEYFSETQRNKGNFPGRFSGRQFSNSRSEMNVSTLELGDSALYLCASSLEVGTGVNEQFFGPGTRLTVL.